What follows are 10 T cell receptor beta chains derived from one specimen sequenced in a study of shared clonotypes between healthy human individuals. TCRdb's copy holds only in-frame clones and misses some; the assay was immunoSEQ multiplex PCR. This table has a few million clones, approximately 95% appearing once. The source material was naive CD4+ T cells from PBMCs. Described subset: CD45RA+ positively selected. Receptors originate from a young man in good health. Some clones in this sample may be carry-over from other donors' samples.

With respect to this clone: Other DNA variants within this sample encode the same CDR3. The chain recombines TRBV30 with TRBJ1-3; D not resolved. From germline, CDR1 is GTSNPN and CDR2 SVGIG (reference sequence). CDR3 length: 15 amino acids. Trimming pared 0 bases from V and 0 bases from J, leaving 9 bases between. The CDR3 sequence: CAWSVRRSSGNTIYF. In DNA, the CDR3 is TGTGCCTGGAGTGTACGCCGCAGCTCTGGAAACACCATATATTTT.

V usage is TRBV30 and J usage is TRBJ2-7; D may be TRBD1 (6 bases). CDR1 GTSNPN and CDR2 SVGIG come from the germline V gene (reference sequence). This CDR3 spans 13 amino acids. V was cut by 5 bases and J by 1 base, with 12 bases left in between. For the CDR3, the DNA is TGTGCCTGGCAAAGAGGACAGTCCTACGAGCAGTACTTC. Translated: CAWQRGQSYEQYF.

This chain joins TRBV5-8 and TRBJ2-1; 11 bases are a match to TRBD2. The CDR3 contains 17 residues. CDR1 is SGHTS, CDR2 YDEGEE, per germline. The V gene end was trimmed by 0 bases and the J gene end by 7 bases; junction bases not matched to a gene: 9. CDR3 bases: TGTGCCAGCAGCTTGGACATACTAGCGGGAGTGGGGAATGAGCAGTTCTTC. This codes for CASSLDILAGVGNEQFF.

V is TRBV5-1 and J is TRBJ2-1; possibly TRBD2 for D (6 bases). The CDR3 runs to 17 residues. The germline V and J ends were trimmed by 0 bases and 7 bases, with 20 bases remaining between them. The germline V gene encodes CDR1 SGHRS and CDR2 YFSETQ. DNA of the CDR3: TGCGCCAGCAGCTTGGCTTTTGCGGCGGGGCCCATTAATGAGCAGTTCTTC. Translation gives CASSLAFAAGPINEQFF.

The CDR3 DNA reads TGTGCCAGCAGTCCCCAGGGGGTAGTGCTAAGGGGCTATGGCTACACCTTC. Encoded protein: CASSPQGVVLRGYGYTF. The chain joins TRBV27 to TRBJ1-2; 7 bases fit TRBD1. The CDR3 sequence is 17 residues long. Losses at the gene ends were 5 bases for V and 4 bases for J; bases not matched to a gene: 16. Germline V gene data show CDR1 as MNHEY and CDR2 as SMNVEV (reference sequence).

V usage is TRBV29-1 and J usage is TRBJ2-5; D uncertain. The J call is doubtful: the DNA matches TRBJ2-7 better. Germline V CDR1 and CDR2: SQVTM, ANQGSEA. The CDR3 runs to 12 residues. CDR3 nucleotide sequence: TGCAGCGCCGAGCTGGTTGGGGACGAGCAGTACTTC. Translated, it gives CSAELVGDEQYF.

This clone came up once. The gene calls are TRBV7-9 and TRBJ2-1, with D possibly being TRBD1 or TRBD2 (6 bases each). The germline V and J ends were trimmed by 2 bases and 6 bases, with 11 bases remaining between them. Germline V gene data show CDR1 as SEHNR and CDR2 as FQNEAQ (reference sequence). CDR3 length equals 14 residues. The CDR3 DNA reads TGTGCCAGCAGCTTATTTGGGGGGCCCAATGAGCAGTTCTTC. This translates into CASSLFGGPNEQFF.

The V call is TRBV19, the J call TRBJ1-5; no clear D. From germline, CDR1 is LNHDA and CDR2 SQIVND (reference sequence). Trimming shortened V by 7 bases and J by 1 base, and 14 bases separated the two germline ends. The CDR3 contains 15 residues. The CDR3 protein is CASITSARSNQPQHF. In DNA form, the CDR3 reads TGTGCCAGTATCACCTCGGCAAGAAGCAATCAGCCCCAGCATTTT.

This clone was detected only once. V gene TRBV7-9 combines with J gene TRBJ2-3; D may be TRBD2 (6 bases). Between the trimmed V and J ends, which lost 0 bases and 7 bases, there was a span of 14 bases. The CDR3 loop spans 15 amino acids. The germline gives CDR1 SEHNR, CDR2 FQNEAQ (reference sequence). As DNA, the CDR3 is TGTGCCAGCAGCTTAGCGTTGACTAGTGAGAATACGCAGTATTTT. Amino acid sequence: CASSLALTSENTQYF.

V gene TRBV28 combines with J gene TRBJ2-1; 12 bases align to TRBD1. The CDR3 spans 15 residues. The germline CDR1 and CDR2 sequences are MDHEN and SYDVKM. Losses at the gene ends were 4 bases for V and 7 bases for J; bases not matched to a gene: 5. The CDR3 protein is CASSSRDRGLNEQFF. Written as DNA, the CDR3 is TGTGCCAGCAGTTCCCGGGACAGGGGGCTAAATGAGCAGTTCTTC.